A single sample gave rise to the 24 T cell receptor beta chains below, sequenced in a study of blood T cell repertoires in COVID-19. Data came from immunoSEQ multiplex PCR; TCRdb stores just in-frame clones and leaves some out. The table lists 300,000 to 350,000 clones, around 90% of them singletons, with around 1% in the top ten. Sequences were obtained from peripheral blood. The receptors originated from a middle-aged woman with COVID-19, enrolled during active disease.

The chain uses TRBV2 and TRBJ2-7; possibly TRBD1 for D (6 bases). The V gene's germline CDR1 is SNHLY and CDR2 FYNNEI. V dropped 5 bases and J dropped 0 bases, with 11 bases sitting between them. The CDR3 consists of 14 residues. This CDR3 reads CASSPMDSSYEQYF. The CDR3 DNA reads TGTGCCAGCAGTCCCATGGACAGCTCCTACGAGCAGTACTTC.

The V call is TRBV6-2 or TRBV6-3, the J call TRBJ2-2; D is possibly TRBD2 (5 bases). CDR1 is MNHEY, CDR2 SVGEGT, per germline. V was pared by 4 bases and J by 8 bases, with 14 bases between. This CDR3 comprises 14 residues. The DNA for the CDR3 is TGTGCCAGCAGTTGGCAGCGGTTTGCGGGGGAGCTGTTTTTT. It yields the protein CASSWQRFAGELFF.

The CDR3 DNA reads TGTGCCAGCAGCGCCAAGGGGGCTTTCTTT. Its translation is CASSAKGAFF. The chain joins TRBV6-5 to TRBJ1-1; D may be TRBD1 (5 bases). The CDR3 is 10 residues long. V lost 6 bases, J lost 11 bases, and 10 bases lay in between. Germline lookup yields CDR1 MNHEY and CDR2 SVGAGI.

The chain recombines TRBV5-1 with TRBJ1-2; 7 bases align to TRBD1. CDR1 is SGHRS and CDR2 is YFSETQ in the germline V gene. V was clipped by 1 base and J by 4 bases; unmatched bases: 16. The CDR3 runs 18 residues. The DNA for the CDR3 is TGCGCCAGCAGCTTGTACCAGGGGGGAGCTCCCCGAGTCTATGGCTACACCTTC. Translation gives CASSLYQGGAPRVYGYTF.

The chain joins TRBV24-1 to TRBJ2-3, with 11 bases lining up with TRBD2. V shed 9 bases and J 6 bases; nucleotides not matched to a gene: 4. CDR1 KGHDR and CDR2 SFDVKD come from the germline V gene. The CDR3 is 13 amino acids. CDR3 residues: CATQLAGVDTQYF. CDR3 nucleotides: TGTGCCACCCAACTAGCGGGAGTCGATACGCAGTATTTT.

The V gene is TRBV2, the J gene TRBJ2-7; TRBD1 matches at 9 bases. Unmatched junction bases numbered 6, after V lost 9 bases and J lost 3 bases. Germline lookup yields CDR1 SNHLY and CDR2 FYNNEI. There are 13 residues in the CDR3. CDR3 sequence (DNA): TGTGCCAGTTGGGGACAGGGTGACTACGAGCAGTACTTC. Translating it yields CASWGQGDYEQYF.

The chain couples TRBV30 to TRBJ1-2; the match to TRBD1 covers 7 bases. The CDR3 is 15 amino acids. Germline V gene sequence: CDR1 GTSNPN, CDR2 SVGIG (reference sequence). V was pared by 7 bases and J by 0 bases, with 11 bases of the junction left unmatched. The CDR3 here is CASGAPGQTNYGYTF. The CDR3 DNA sequence: TGTGCCTCGGGAGCCCCGGGACAGACTAACTATGGCTACACCTTC.

The chain couples TRBV19 to TRBJ2-7; 9 nucleotides align to TRBD2. The CDR3 runs to 15 residues. Germline CDR1 is LNHDA and CDR2 is SQIVND (reference sequence). J gave up 9 bases and V 7 bases, and 16 bases lay outside the gene matches. The DNA for the CDR3 is TGTGCCAGTACCCCGACCACTAGCGGGTACCAGCGGCAGTACTTC. Translation gives CASTPTTSGYQRQYF.

The chain joins TRBV6-2 or TRBV6-3 to TRBJ2-7; weak D call: TRBD1 (6 bases). Between the trimmed V and J ends, which lost 4 bases and 6 bases, there was a span of 19 bases. Germline-derived CDR1 and CDR2 are MNHEY and SVGEGT. The length of the CDR3 is 15 residues. The CDR3 DNA follows: TGTGCCAGCAGTTCGAAACCGGGACAACCCTCCGAGCAGTACTTC. Its translation: CASSSKPGQPSEQYF.

Remarks on this clone: A junction boundary mismatches the germline segment, possibly from a read error. The V gene is TRBV7-7, the J gene TRBJ2-2; possibly TRBD2 for D (6 bases). Germline V lookup: CDR1 SSHAT, CDR2 FNYEAQ (reference sequence). The CDR3 sequence is 15 residues long. CDR3 sequence: CASSLALGRNQELFF. CDR3 coding DNA: TGTGCTAGCAGCTTAGCACTGGGGAGGAACCAGGAGCTGTTTTTT.

The chain couples TRBV4-3 to TRBJ2-5; tentative D call: TRBD1 (6 bases). V lost 2 bases and J lost 4, with 11 bases in between. The CDR3 has 14 residues. In germline, CDR1 is LGHNA, CDR2 YSLEER. The chain's CDR3 is CASSQTGQGETQYF. CDR3 nucleotide sequence: TGCGCCAGCAGCCAAACAGGGCAAGGAGAGACCCAGTACTTC.

The chain carries TRBV7-8 and TRBJ1-1; D is uncertain. The CDR3 runs to 12 residues. Trimming took off 5 bases at V and 7 bases at J, with 11 bases between the two ends. Germline CDR1 SGHVS, CDR2 FQNEAQ. The CDR3 here is CASSRRRFEAFF. The CDR3 region has the DNA TGTGCCAGCAGCCGGCGGAGGTTTGAAGCTTTCTTT.

The rearrangement uses TRBV2 and TRBJ1-2; 9 bases agree with TRBD1. There are 14 residues in the CDR3. Trimming took 6 bases from V and 2 from J; bases not matched to a gene: 4. Looked up from germline, CDR1 is SNHLY and CDR2 is FYNNEI. CDR3 coding DNA: TGTGCCAGCAGGGGGGGGACAGGGAACTATGGCTACACCTTC. This encodes CASRGGTGNYGYTF.

The chain recombines TRBV2 with TRBJ1-2; D is ambiguous. V was cut by 0 bases and J by 4 bases, with 6 bases left in between. Per the germline V gene, CDR1 is SNHLY and CDR2 is FYNNEI. This CDR3 comprises 13 residues. The DNA for the CDR3 is TGTGCCAGCAGTGAAGCATACGGCTATGGCTACACCTTC. Amino acids: CASSEAYGYGYTF.

Here the CDR3 DNA reads TGTGCCAGCAGTTATCGGGGAAGCGGGGGGGCGGATACGCAGTATTTT. Residues: CASSYRGSGGADTQYF. The chain links TRBV6-5 to TRBJ2-3; 10 bases fit TRBD2. The CDR3 is 16 amino acids. The junction had 9 bases not matched to a gene; V was cut back by 3 bases and J by 6 bases. Germline V gene data show CDR1 as MNHEY and CDR2 as SVGAGI.

The chain combines TRBV6-2 or TRBV6-3 with TRBJ1-6; D remains unclear. Trimming removed 2 bases from V and 12 bases from J, with 8 bases in between. Germline loops: CDR1 MNHEY, CDR2 SVGEGT. The length of the CDR3 is 12 residues. The CDR3 region is CASSYERLPLHF. CDR3 nucleotides: TGTGCCAGCAGTTACGAGCGCCTACCCCTCCACTTT.

Comments on this clone: This CDR3 is also generated by other DNA sequences in the sample. The chain links TRBV29-1 to TRBJ1-1; a possible D gene is TRBD1 (5 bases). CDR1 and CDR2 (germline): SQVTM, ANQGSEA. CDR3 size: 12 residues. Between the trimmed V and J ends, which lost 3 bases and 1 base, there was a span of 6 bases. The CDR3 loop is CSVEGGNTEAFF. The CDR3 DNA is TGCAGCGTTGAGGGGGGGAACACTGAAGCTTTCTTT.

This chain links TRBV7-9 with TRBJ2-3, with 7 bases fitting TRBD2. The CDR3 has 16 residues. J gave up 3 bases and V 1 base, and 7 bases lay outside the gene matches. Germline lookup yields CDR1 SEHNR and CDR2 FQNEAQ (reference sequence). CDR3 sequence reads: CASSLGERGFTDTQYF. In DNA, the CDR3 is TGTGCCAGCAGCTTAGGGGAGCGGGGTTTTACAGATACGCAGTATTTT.

CDR3 in amino acids: CSAGGGQGYGYTF. CDR3 in DNA: TGCAGTGCTGGTGGGGGGCAAGGATATGGCTACACCTTC. This chain joins TRBV20-1 and TRBJ1-2; possibly TRBD1 for D (6 bases). CDR3 size: 13 residues. The V gene's germline CDR1 is DFQATT and CDR2 SNEGSKA (reference sequence). With 5 bases removed from V and 5 bases from J, the gap between germline ends came to 15 bases.

V usage is TRBV19 and J usage is TRBJ1-5, with D possibly matching TRBD1 (6 bases). The CDR3 is 14 amino acids. V shed 3 bases and J shed 3 bases, with 9 bases lying between them. Looked up from germline, CDR1 is LNHDA and CDR2 is SQIVND (reference sequence). The CDR3 protein is CASSIRDTNQPQHF. The DNA of the CDR3 is TGTGCCAGTAGTATCCGGGACACCAATCAGCCCCAGCATTTT.

This sequence joins TRBV27 and TRBJ2-1; tentative D call: TRBD1 (6 bases). V was trimmed by 8 bases and J by 10 bases, leaving 15 bases between them. CDR3 length: 12 residues. CDR1 is MNHEY and CDR2 is SMNVEV in the germline V gene (reference sequence). The CDR3 region has the DNA TGTGCCAGCGTCATAAAAGGGGGAGAGCAGTTCTTC. Translation: CASVIKGGEQFF.

The chain combines TRBV6-4 with TRBJ2-3; possibly TRBD2 for D (5 bases). Germline CDR1 is MRHNA and CDR2 is SNTAGT. V was clipped by 2 bases and J by 5 bases, with 20 bases between them. This CDR3 is built from 17 residues. The CDR3 loop reads CASSDPRGRVDEDTQYF. Written as DNA, the CDR3 is TGTGCCAGCAGTGACCCCCGAGGGAGAGTAGATGAAGATACGCAGTATTTT.

The sample holds one count of this clone. This chain uses TRBV19 with TRBJ2-1, with D maybe TRBD2 (5 bases). The CDR3 is made up of 14 amino acids. CDR1 and CDR2 (germline): LNHDA, SQIVND (reference sequence). Trimming stripped 2 bases from V and 6 bases from J, with 11 bases between. CDR3 amino acids: CASSIWAGINEQFF. CDR3 bases: TGTGCCAGTAGTATATGGGCCGGGATCAATGAGCAGTTCTTC.

The rearrangement uses TRBV11-2 and TRBJ2-1; TRBD2 matches 9 bases. V shed 3 bases, J shed 2 bases, and the junction held 14 bases outside the gene matches. Germline V lookup: CDR1 SGHAT, CDR2 FQNNGV. There are 19 residues in the CDR3. The CDR3 sequence: CASSFSGFSGSTAYNEQFF. CDR3 DNA: TGTGCCAGCAGCTTCTCGGGCTTTAGCGGGAGTACAGCCTACAATGAGCAGTTCTTC. Using reference TRBV11-2 and TRBJ2-1 for the parts outside the CDR3, the full variable domain is EAGVAQSPRYKIIEKRQSVAFWCNPISGHATLYWYQQILGQGPKLLIQFQNNGVVDDSQLPKDRFSAERLKGVDSTLKIQPAKLEDSAVYLCASSFSGFSGSTAYNEQFFGPGTRLTVL.